This T cell receptor (beta chain) was found in a study of CD8+CD57+ T cells in acquired aplastic anemia. Genomic DNA served as template for TCR beta VDJ and CDR3 profiling. One entry per CDR3 protein results from TCRdb running MiXCR on the reads. The sample consists of approximately 250,000 distinct CDR3 sequences, roughly 82% of them appearing once. Before being chosen for sequencing, patients had shown CD8+CD57+ cell expansion by flow cytometry. V gave up 1 base and J gave up 9 bases, with 18 bases separating them. The germline V gene has CDR1 SGHVS and CDR2 FQNEAQ. The CDR3 spans 15 residues. This rearrangement joins TRBV7-8 to TRBJ1-1; no firm D call. The source of this sequence is a human donor with aplastic anemia. Sequenced: sorted CD4+, CD8+, or CD8+CD57+ T cells (not recorded which) from PBMCs. CDR3 bases: TGTGCCAGCAGCTTAGAGGTGAGAGGCGACACGCAAGCTTTCTTT. Residues: CASSLEVRGDTQAFF.